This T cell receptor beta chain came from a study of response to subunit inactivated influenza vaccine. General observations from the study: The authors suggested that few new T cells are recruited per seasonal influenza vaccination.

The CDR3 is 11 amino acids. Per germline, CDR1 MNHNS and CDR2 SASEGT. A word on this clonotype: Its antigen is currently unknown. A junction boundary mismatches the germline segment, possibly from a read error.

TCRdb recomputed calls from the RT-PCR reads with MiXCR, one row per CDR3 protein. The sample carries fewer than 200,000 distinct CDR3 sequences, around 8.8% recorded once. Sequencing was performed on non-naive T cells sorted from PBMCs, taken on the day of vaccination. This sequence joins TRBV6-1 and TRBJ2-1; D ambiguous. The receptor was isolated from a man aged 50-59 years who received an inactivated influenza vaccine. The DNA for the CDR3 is TGTGCCAGCAGTGAACGACTGTTTGTAGTCTTC. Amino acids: CASSERLFVVF.